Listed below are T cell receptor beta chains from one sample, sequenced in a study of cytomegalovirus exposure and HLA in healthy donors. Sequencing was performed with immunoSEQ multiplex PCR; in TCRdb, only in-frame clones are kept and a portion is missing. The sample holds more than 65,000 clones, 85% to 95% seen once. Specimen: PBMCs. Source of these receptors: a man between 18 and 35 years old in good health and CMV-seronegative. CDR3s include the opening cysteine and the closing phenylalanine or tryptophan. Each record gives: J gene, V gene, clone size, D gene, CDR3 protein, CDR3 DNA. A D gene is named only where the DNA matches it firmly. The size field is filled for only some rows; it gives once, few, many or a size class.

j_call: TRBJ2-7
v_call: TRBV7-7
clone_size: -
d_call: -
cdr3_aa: CASSPHTGYYEQYF
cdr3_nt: TGTGCTAGCAGCCCTCATACTGGTTACTACGAGCAGTACTTC

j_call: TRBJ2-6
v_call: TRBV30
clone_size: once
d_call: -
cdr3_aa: CAWDLAASGANVLTF
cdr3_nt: TGTGCCTGGGATCTAGCCGCTTCTGGGGCCAACGTCCTGACTTTC

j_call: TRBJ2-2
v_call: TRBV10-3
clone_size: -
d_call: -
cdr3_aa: CAINPSQGFGELFF
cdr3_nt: TGTGCCATCAATCCGTCACAGGGTTTCGGGGAGCTGTTTTTT

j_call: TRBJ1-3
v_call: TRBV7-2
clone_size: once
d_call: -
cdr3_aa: CASGTGIGYTIYF
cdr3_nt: TGTGCCAGCGGCACAGGGATTGGTTACACCATATATTTT

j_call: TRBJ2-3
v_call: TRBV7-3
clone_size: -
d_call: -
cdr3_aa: CASSLKQGEDTQYF
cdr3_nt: TGTGCCAGCAGCTTAAAACAGGGAGAAGATACGCAGTATTTT

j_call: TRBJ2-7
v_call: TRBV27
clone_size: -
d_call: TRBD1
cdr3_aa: CASSRSGGEYEQYF
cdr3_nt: TGTGCCAGCAGCAGGTCAGGGGGTGAGTACGAGCAGTACTTC

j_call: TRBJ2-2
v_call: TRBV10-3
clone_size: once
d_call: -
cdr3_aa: CAISEWGPDTGELFF
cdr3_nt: TGTGCCATCAGTGAGTGGGGGCCGGACACCGGGGAGCTGTTTTTT

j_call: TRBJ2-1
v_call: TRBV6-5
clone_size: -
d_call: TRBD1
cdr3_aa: CASSYSTGSIYNEQFF
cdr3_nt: TGTGCCAGCAGTTACTCGACAGGGTCGATCTACAATGAGCAGTTCTTC

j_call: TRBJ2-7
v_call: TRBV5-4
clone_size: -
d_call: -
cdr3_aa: CASSLRAHRVGSYEQYF
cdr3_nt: TGTGCCAGCAGCTTGCGCGCACACAGGGTGGGCTCCTACGAGCAGTACTTC

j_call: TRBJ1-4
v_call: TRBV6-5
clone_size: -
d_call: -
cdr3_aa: CASSLVAREKLFF
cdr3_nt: TGTGCCAGCAGTTTAGTCGCTCGTGAAAAACTGTTTTTT

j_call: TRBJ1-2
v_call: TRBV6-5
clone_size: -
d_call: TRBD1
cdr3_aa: CASSYGSTGINYGYTF
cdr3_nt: TGTGCCAGCAGTTACGGGTCGACAGGGATCAACTATGGCTACACCTTC

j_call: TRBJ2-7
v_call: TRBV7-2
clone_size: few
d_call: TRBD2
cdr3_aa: CASSLSGDEQYF
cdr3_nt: TGTGCCAGCAGCTTAAGCGGGGACGAGCAGTACTTC

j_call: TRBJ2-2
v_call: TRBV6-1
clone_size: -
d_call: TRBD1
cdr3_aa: CASSDDRGHTGELFF
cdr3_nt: TGTGCCAGCAGTGATGACAGGGGGCACACCGGGGAGCTGTTTTTT

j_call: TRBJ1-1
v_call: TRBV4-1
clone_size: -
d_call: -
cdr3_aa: CASSQRGSRGDTEAFF
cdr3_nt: TGCGCCAGCAGCCAGAGGGGGTCTCGAGGCGACACTGAAGCTTTCTTT

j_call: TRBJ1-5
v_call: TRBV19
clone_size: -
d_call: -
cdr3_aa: CASSMRGGAQQPQHF
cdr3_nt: TGTGCCAGTAGTATGAGGGGGGGGGCACAGCAGCCCCAGCATTTT

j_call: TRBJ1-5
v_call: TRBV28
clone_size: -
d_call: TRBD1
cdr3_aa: CASSLQLGTGGNQPQHF
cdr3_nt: TGTGCCAGCAGTCTTCAGCTCGGGACAGGGGGCAATCAGCCCCAGCATTTT

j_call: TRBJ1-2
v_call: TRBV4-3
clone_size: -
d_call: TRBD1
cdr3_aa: CASSQDRVGDYGYTF
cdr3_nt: TGCGCCAGCAGCCAGGACAGGGTAGGCGACTATGGCTACACCTTC

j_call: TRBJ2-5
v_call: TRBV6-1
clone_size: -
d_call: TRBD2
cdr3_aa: CASTRTSGEETQYF
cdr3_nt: TGTGCCAGCACCCGGACTAGCGGGGAAGAGACCCAGTACTTC

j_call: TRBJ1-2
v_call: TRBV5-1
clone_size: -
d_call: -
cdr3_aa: CASSFNSNYGYTF
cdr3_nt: TGCGCCAGCAGCTTTAACAGTAACTATGGCTACACCTTC

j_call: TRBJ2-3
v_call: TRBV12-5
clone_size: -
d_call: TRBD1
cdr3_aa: CASGLVRGGTGREDTQYF
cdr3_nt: TGTGCTAGTGGTTTGGTACGTGGGGGGACAGGGCGAGAAGATACGCAGTATTTT

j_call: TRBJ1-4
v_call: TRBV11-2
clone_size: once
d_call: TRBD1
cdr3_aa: CASSFRQGAREKLFF
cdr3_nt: TGTGCCAGCAGCTTCCGACAGGGGGCGCGGGAAAAACTGTTTTTT

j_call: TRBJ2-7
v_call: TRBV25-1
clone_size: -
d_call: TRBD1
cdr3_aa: CASSDRTGRFYEQYF
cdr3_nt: TGTGCCAGCAGTGATCGGACAGGGAGGTTCTACGAGCAGTACTTC

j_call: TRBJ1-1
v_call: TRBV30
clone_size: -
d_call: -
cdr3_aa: CAWSAGTFTEAFF
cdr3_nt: TGTGCCTGGAGTGCGGGGACTTTCACTGAAGCTTTCTTT

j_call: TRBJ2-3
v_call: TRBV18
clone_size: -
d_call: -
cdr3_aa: CASSSIPTDTQYF
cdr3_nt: TGTGCCAGCTCGTCCATCCCCACAGATACGCAGTATTTT

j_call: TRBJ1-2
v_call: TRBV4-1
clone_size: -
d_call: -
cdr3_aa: CASSQGGGRTDVYGYTF
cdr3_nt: TGCGCCAGCAGCCAAGGCGGGGGGAGGACAGACGTCTATGGCTACACCTTC

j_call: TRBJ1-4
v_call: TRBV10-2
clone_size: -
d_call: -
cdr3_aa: CASGAGANEKLFF
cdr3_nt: TGCGCCAGCGGGGCAGGGGCTAATGAAAAACTGTTTTTT

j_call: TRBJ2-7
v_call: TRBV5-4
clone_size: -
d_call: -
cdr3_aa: CASSLGTYEQYF
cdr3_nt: TGTGCCAGCAGCTTGGGTACCTACGAGCAGTACTTC

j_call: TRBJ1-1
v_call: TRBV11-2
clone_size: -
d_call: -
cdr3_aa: CASSPAGQGRTEAFF
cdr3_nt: TGTGCCAGCAGCCCTGCGGGCCAGGGGCGGACTGAAGCTTTCTTT

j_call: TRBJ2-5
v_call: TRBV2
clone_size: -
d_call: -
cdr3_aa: CGDVVRGETQYF
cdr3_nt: TGTGGCGACGTTGTCAGGGGAGAGACCCAGTACTTC

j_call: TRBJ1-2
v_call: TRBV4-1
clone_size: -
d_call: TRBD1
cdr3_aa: CASSQAGGDYGYTF
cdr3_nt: TGCGCCAGCAGCCAGGCAGGGGGTGACTATGGCTACACCTTC

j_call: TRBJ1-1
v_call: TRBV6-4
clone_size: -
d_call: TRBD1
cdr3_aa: CASSLDRGSGEAFF
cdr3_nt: TGTGCCAGCAGTCTGGACAGGGGGAGCGGTGAAGCTTTCTTT

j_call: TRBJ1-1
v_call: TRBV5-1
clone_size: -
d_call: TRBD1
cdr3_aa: CASSSTSTGHTEAFF
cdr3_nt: TGCGCCAGCAGTTCGACCTCGACAGGGCACACTGAAGCTTTCTTT

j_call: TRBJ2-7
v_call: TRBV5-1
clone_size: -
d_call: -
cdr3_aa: CASSLAAGYEQYF
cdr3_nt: TGCGCCAGCAGCTTGGCCGCAGGCTACGAGCAGTACTTC

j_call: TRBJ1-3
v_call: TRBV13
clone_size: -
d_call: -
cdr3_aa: CASSHRGGNTIYF
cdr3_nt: TGTGCCAGCAGCCATAGGGGGGGAAACACCATATATTTT

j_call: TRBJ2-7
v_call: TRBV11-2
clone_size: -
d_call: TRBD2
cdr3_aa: CASSPSGGSGYEQYF
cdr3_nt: TGTGCCAGCAGCCCAAGCGGGGGATCCGGTTACGAGCAGTACTTC

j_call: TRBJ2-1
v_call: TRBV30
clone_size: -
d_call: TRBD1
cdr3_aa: CAWSVNLGQGINEQFF
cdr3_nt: TGTGCCTGGAGTGTAAATTTGGGACAGGGGATCAATGAGCAGTTCTTC

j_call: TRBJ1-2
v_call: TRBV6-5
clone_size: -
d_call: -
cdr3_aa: CASSYSQGYYGYTF
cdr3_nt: TGTGCCAGCAGTTACTCCCAGGGCTACTATGGCTACACCTTC

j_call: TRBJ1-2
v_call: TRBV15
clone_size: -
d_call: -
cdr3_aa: CATSRSDSTYGYTF
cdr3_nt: TGTGCCACCAGCAGATCGGACAGTACCTATGGCTACACCTTC

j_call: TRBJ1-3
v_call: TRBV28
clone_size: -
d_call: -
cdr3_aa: CASRPSTGSGNTIYF
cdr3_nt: TGTGCCAGCAGACCCTCTACAGGCTCTGGAAACACCATATATTTT

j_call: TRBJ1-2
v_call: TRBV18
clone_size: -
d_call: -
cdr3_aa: CASSPRTEAYTF
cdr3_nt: TGTGCCAGCTCACCGCGGACAGAGGCCTACACCTTC

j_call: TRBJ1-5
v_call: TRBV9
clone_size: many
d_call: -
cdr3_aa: CASGQGNQPQHF
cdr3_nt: TGTGCCAGCGGACAAGGCAATCAGCCCCAGCATTTT

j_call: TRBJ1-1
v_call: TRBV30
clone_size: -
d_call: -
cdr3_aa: CAWRGGALNTEAFF
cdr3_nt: TGTGCCTGGAGGGGGGGGGCCCTGAACACTGAAGCTTTCTTT

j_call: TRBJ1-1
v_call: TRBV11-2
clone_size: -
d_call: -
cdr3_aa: CASSLGVSGTEAFF
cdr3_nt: TGTGCCAGCAGCTTAGGGGTTTCGGGAACTGAAGCTTTCTTT

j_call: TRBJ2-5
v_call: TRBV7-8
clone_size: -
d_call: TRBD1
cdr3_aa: CASVRQGNRETQYF
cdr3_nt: TGTGCCAGTGTCCGACAGGGGAATCGGGAGACCCAGTACTTC

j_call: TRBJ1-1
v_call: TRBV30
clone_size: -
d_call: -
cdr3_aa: CAWSIRWGAEAFF
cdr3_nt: TGTGCCTGGAGTATTAGGTGGGGGGCTGAAGCTTTCTTT

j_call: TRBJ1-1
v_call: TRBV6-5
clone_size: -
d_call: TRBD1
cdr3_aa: CASTRGQGFSAFF
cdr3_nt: TGTGCCAGCACACGAGGACAGGGTTTTTCGGCTTTCTTT